These 19 T cell receptor beta chains were sequenced from one sample in a study of CD8 T cells in Susac syndrome. RNA amounts of roughly 0.45 to 1 ug underwent reverse transcription with random hexamers. TCRdb ran MiXCR on the immunoSEQ multiplex PCR reads and lists one entry per CDR3 protein. The profile shows about 180,000 distinct CDR3 sequences, about 95% of them singletons. The material sequenced was CD8+ T cells from PBMCs. Every receptor here comes from a human donor with multiple sclerosis.

V usage is TRBV27 and J usage is TRBJ1-6; 10 bases align to TRBD1. CDR1 MNHEY and CDR2 SMNVEV come from the germline V gene (reference sequence). The CDR3 spans 15 residues. With 8 bases clipped from V and 5 bases from J, the junction kept 6 bases outside the gene matches. This chain's CDR3 is CASHGTGANNSPLHF. The CDR3 DNA reads as TGTGCCAGCCATGGGACAGGGGCCAATAATTCACCCCTCCACTTT.

The table lists this clonotype with a count of one. The chain joins TRBV27 to TRBJ2-7; the match to TRBD2 covers 9 bases. The trim removed 5 bases at V and 2 bases at J, leaving 7 bases unmatched. The germline CDR1 and CDR2 sequences are MNHEY and SMNVEV (reference sequence). The CDR3 has 15 residues. CDR3 nucleotides: TGTGCCAGCAGTATCACTAGCGGGCGGACCTACGAGCAGTACTTC. It translates to CASSITSGRTYEQYF.

The chain recombines TRBV3-1 with TRBJ2-5, with D possibly being TRBD1 (6 bases). CDR1 LGHDT and CDR2 YNNKEL come from the germline V gene (reference sequence). The CDR3 is 15 residues long. Trimming shortened V by 5 bases and J by 0 bases, and 13 bases separated the two germline ends. CDR3 residues: CASSGIDRYQETQYF. In DNA, the CDR3 is TGTGCCAGCAGCGGCATCGACAGGTACCAAGAGACCCAGTACTTC.

The gene calls are TRBV12-3 or TRBV12-4 and TRBJ1-2; no clear D gene. The V end was cut by 5 bases, the J end by 2 bases, with 12 bases between. The CDR3 runs to 14 residues. This CDR3 reads CASSHFAENYGYTF. CDR3 nucleotide sequence: TGTGCCAGCAGTCACTTTGCAGAGAACTATGGCTACACCTTC.

This chain joins TRBV27 and TRBJ1-1; tentative D call: TRBD1 (6 bases). This CDR3 contains 14 residues. Germline V gene sequence: CDR1 MNHEY, CDR2 SMNVEV (reference sequence). Trimming cost V 3 bases and J 3 bases, with 11 bases left between them. The CDR3 region has the DNA TGTGCCAGCAGTTTTCTCCCAGGGGACACTGAAGCTTTCTTT. Residues: CASSFLPGDTEAFF.

This clonotype was observed a few times. CDR3 residues: CASSPVNTEAFF. For the CDR3, the DNA is TGTGCCAGCAGTCCGGTGAACACTGAAGCTTTCTTT. The gene calls are TRBV12-3 or TRBV12-4 and TRBJ1-1; no definite D call. The V end was cut by 5 bases, the J end by 0 bases, with 4 bases between. This CDR3 region has 12 residues.

The chain uses TRBV29-1 and TRBJ2-7; D possibly corresponds to TRBD2 (7 bases). The V gene's germline CDR1 is SQVTM and CDR2 ANQGSEA. Deletions cut 4 bases from V and 5 bases from J, with 15 bases between. The CDR3 runs 13 residues. The CDR3, as DNA: TGCAGCGTTGTTGGGGGGGCGGCCCACGAGCAGTACTTC. This translates into CSVVGGAAHEQYF.

This chain joins TRBV28 and TRBJ2-7; maybe TRBD2 (6 bases). Germline V lookup: CDR1 MDHEN, CDR2 SYDVKM. Trimming removed 6 bases at V and 3 bases at J, with 15 bases between. This CDR3 region has 14 residues. The CDR3 coding sequence is TGTGCCAGCAGGGCGAGCGGGTCGGGCTACGAGCAGTACTTC. This translates into CASRASGSGYEQYF.

The chain has TRBV3-1 and TRBJ2-7; D remains ambiguous. The germline CDR1 and CDR2 sequences are LGHDT and YNNKEL (reference sequence). V dropped 1 base and J dropped 3 bases, with 10 bases sitting between them. This CDR3 region has 14 residues. The CDR3 sequence is CASSQAYQNYEQYF. Here the CDR3 DNA reads TGTGCCAGCAGCCAAGCCTACCAAAACTACGAGCAGTACTTC.

The rearrangement uses TRBV29-1 and TRBJ2-2; D gene unclear. The CDR3 runs to 13 residues. Trimming took off 1 base at V and 3 bases at J, with 6 bases between the two ends. Germline loops: CDR1 SQVTM, CDR2 ANQGSEA. CDR3 bases: TGCAGCGTTGAAGGCCGGTACACCGGGGAGCTGTTTTTT. As protein: CSVEGRYTGELFF.

The gene calls are TRBV5-1 and TRBJ2-3; D is unclear. This CDR3 contains 15 residues. The germline V gene encodes CDR1 SGHRS and CDR2 YFSETQ. V lost 4 bases to trimming and J lost 3 bases, with 15 bases between them. CDR3 protein: CASSPGEVLTDTQYF. The CDR3, as DNA: TGCGCCAGCAGCCCGGGCGAAGTTCTGACAGATACGCAGTATTTT.

The CDR3 DNA reads TGTGCCAGGGACGACGGCGGGAATCGAGACACCGGGGAGCTGTTTTTT. Translated, it gives CARDDGGNRDTGELFF. The chain links TRBV7-9 to TRBJ2-2, with D possibly being TRBD2 (6 bases). This CDR3 is built from 16 residues. The V end was cut by 9 bases, the J end by 3 bases, with 20 bases between. From germline, CDR1 is SEHNR and CDR2 FQNEAQ (reference sequence).

The chain recombines TRBV12-3 or TRBV12-4 with TRBJ2-7; D ambiguous. Trimming took 6 bases from V and 4 from J, leaving 10 bases between them. The length of the CDR3 is 12 residues. As DNA, the CDR3 is TGTGCCAGCAGCCCCATTAGGTACGAGCAGTACTTC. It is translated as CASSPIRYEQYF.

The rearrangement links TRBV9 to TRBJ1-1; a weak D match, TRBD1 (6 bases). The V end lost 4 bases, the J end lost 2 bases, and 15 bases lay between the germline ends. CDR1 is SGDLS and CDR2 is YYNGEE in the germline V gene. CDR3 length: 15 residues. CDR3 nucleotides: TGTGCCAGCAGCCTCGAGGGGGGACGTAACACTGAAGCTTTCTTT. It yields the protein CASSLEGGRNTEAFF.

CDR3 region: CASRSGNYGYTF. In DNA form, the CDR3 reads TGTGCCAGCAGGTCAGGGAACTATGGCTACACCTTC. The chain carries TRBV6-6 and TRBJ1-2, with a tentative D call TRBD1 (5 bases). The germline gives CDR1 MNHNY, CDR2 SVGAGI (reference sequence). Trimming pared 6 bases from V and 2 bases from J, leaving 7 bases between. The length of the CDR3 is 12 residues.

The V and J genes are TRBV21-1 and TRBJ1-1. TRBV21-1 is flagged as a pseudogene. The CDR3 extends over 17 amino acids. CDR3: CASSRGVGRRLNTEAFF. CDR3 nucleotide sequence: TGTGCCAGCAGCCGGGGGGTGGGCAGGCGTTTGAACACTGAAGCTTTCTTT.

This clonotype was seen once. The rearrangement joins TRBV20-1 to TRBJ2-3, with 11 bases that match TRBD2. J lost 5 bases, V lost 0 bases, and 4 bases had no gene match. The germline V gene has CDR1 DFQATT and CDR2 SNEGSKA (reference sequence). The CDR3 consists of 15 residues. The CDR3 spells CSARDLAGGIDTQYF. In nucleotides, the CDR3 is TGCAGTGCTAGAGATCTAGCGGGAGGTATAGATACGCAGTATTTT.

This chain joins TRBV10-3 and TRBJ2-1, with no clear D. V lost 0 bases, J lost 7 bases, and 10 bases lay in between. CDR3 length equals 14 residues. Germline CDR1 ENHRY, CDR2 SYGVKD. This CDR3 is CAISESTLGNEQFF. The DNA of the CDR3 is TGTGCCATCAGTGAGTCGACTCTGGGAAATGAGCAGTTCTTC.

The chain recombines TRBV12-3 or TRBV12-4 with TRBJ2-5, with 9 nucleotides matching TRBD2. Trimming took 3 bases from V and 5 from J; bases not matched to a gene: 4. The CDR3 runs 14 residues. In nucleotides, the CDR3 is TGTGCCAGCAGTTTGGGACTAGCAGTGGAGACCCAGTACTTC. Translating it yields CASSLGLAVETQYF.